This T cell receptor beta chain was identified in a study of T cells in localized non-small cell lung cancer. The study's findings and limits: Only one tumor region went through sequencing, so heterogeneity may still be there.

Here immunoSEQ multiplex PCR was the method, and the copy in TCRdb shows in-frame clones only, minus some. The sample gives fewer than 3,000 clones, roughly 26% of which show up once; more than 6.5% is in the top ten. Trimming removed 2 bases from V and 3 bases from J, with 8 bases in between. CDR1 SGHNT and CDR2 YENEEA come from the germline V gene. The length of the CDR3 is 14 residues. This clone is classed as large. Its antigen is unidentified. The chain links TRBV11-3 to TRBJ2-1; D is ambiguous. The receptor comes from a male donor at least 60 years old with stage II squamous cell lung carcinoma. Source: lung tumor tissue, taken before any cancer treatment. The chain's CDR3 is CASSLHDIYNEQFF. The CDR3 bases are TGTGCCAGCAGCTTACATGACATCTACAATGAGCAGTTCTTC.